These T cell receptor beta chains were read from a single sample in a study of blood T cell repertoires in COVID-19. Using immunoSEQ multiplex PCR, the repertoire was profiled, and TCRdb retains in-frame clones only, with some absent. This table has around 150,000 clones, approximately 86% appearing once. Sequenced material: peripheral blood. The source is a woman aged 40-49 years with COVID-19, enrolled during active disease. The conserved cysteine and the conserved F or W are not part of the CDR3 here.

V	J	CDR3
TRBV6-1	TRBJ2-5	ASSEVAGGEETQY
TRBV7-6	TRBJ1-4	ASSPEPGSEKLF
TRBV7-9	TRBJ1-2	ASSLGLGLAYGYT
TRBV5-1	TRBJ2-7	ASSSTGTYEQY
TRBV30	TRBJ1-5	AWSSGVNQPQH
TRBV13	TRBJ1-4	ASSLNFANEKLF
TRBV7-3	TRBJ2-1	ASSLTAGSYNEQF
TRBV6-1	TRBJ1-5	ASSEPHRQPQH
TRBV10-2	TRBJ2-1	ASSERIGGNEQF
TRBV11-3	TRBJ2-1	ASSLGQGSEQF
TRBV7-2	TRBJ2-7	ASSPRHVYEQY
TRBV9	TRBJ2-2	ASSIQQGTGELF
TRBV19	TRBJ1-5	ASSTTRAGGPTQH
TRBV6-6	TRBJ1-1	ASSYSGGTEAF
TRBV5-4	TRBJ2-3	ASIPTGALSTDTQY
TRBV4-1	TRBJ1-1	ASSQPRGAINTEAF
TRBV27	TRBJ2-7	ATSRSGSHFYEQY
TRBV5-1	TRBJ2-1	ASSLAGNYNEQF
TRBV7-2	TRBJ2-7	ASSFPAGGGGSYEQY
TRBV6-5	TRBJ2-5	ASSFGLAGGETQY
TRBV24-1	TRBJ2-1	ATSDSSGSISYNEQF
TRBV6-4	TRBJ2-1	ASSDDGLNEQF
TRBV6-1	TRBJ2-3	ASSELAGGPDTQY
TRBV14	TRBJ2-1	ASSQMGQMQF
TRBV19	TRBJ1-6	ASSTGGTAYSPLH
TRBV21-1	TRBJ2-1	ASSLLWGGKGNEQF
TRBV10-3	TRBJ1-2	AISESGRIDGYT
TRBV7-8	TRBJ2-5	ASSLVLGQGVWETQY
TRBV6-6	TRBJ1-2	ASSYGGERGYT
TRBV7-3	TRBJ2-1	ASSYRPAPSYNEQF
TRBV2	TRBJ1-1	ASSATGTGGTEAF
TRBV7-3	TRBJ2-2	ASSKQGAGELF
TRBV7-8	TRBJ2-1	ASSSHMFEREGNEQF
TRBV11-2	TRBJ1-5	ASSLVQDQPQH
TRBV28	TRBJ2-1	ASSLLGEQF
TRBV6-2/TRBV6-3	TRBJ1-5	ASSMTGANQPQH
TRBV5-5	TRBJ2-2	ASSLRGGSNTGELF
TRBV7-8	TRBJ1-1	ASSLGQNTEAF
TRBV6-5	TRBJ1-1	ASSNILNTEAF
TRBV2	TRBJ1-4	ASSAKQGGALLNEKLF
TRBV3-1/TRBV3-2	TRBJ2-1	ASVRLGGDNEQF
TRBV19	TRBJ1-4	ASSVGGTVGEKLF
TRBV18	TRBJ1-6	ASSPDYSNNSPLH
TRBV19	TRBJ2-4	ASSIGYPKNIQY
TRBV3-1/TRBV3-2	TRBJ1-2	ASSHKRDRGDYGYT
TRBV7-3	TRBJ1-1	ASSQATTGSTNTEAF
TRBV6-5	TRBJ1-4	ASRRTNEKLF
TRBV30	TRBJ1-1	AWSRGGPATEAF
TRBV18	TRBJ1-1	ASSPSYRDTEAF
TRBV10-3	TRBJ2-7	AISDIGTGAYEQY
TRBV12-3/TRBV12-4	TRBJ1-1	ASSRTGLSEAF
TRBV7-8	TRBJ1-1	ASSLESGTEAF
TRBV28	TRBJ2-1	ASSLRSSSDEQF
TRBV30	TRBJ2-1	AWSGNTGSYNEQF
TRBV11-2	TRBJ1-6	ASSLDLTANSPLH
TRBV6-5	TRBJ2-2	ASAPGWGTGELF
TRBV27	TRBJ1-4	ASSFGQGANEKLF
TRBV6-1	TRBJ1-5	ASSERRTGGKPQH